These 6 T cell receptor beta chains originate from one sample sequenced in a study of T cell responses to AZD1222 COVID-19 vaccine. TCRdb's copy holds only in-frame clones and misses some; the assay was immunoSEQ multiplex PCR. Among tens of thousands of clones listed, roughly nine tenths were seen once. Sequencing used peripheral blood, obtained on day 0 of AZD1222 vaccination. Receptors originate from an adult in good health.

The rearrangement joins TRBV12-1 to TRBJ1-5. TRBV12-1 is annotated as a pseudogene. The CDR3 is made up of 18 amino acids. The CDR3 is CASSSSDREKNSNQPQHF. For the CDR3, the DNA is TGTGCCAGCAGCTCCTCTGACCGCGAGAAAAATAGCAATCAGCCCCAGCATTTT.

This clone was seen a single time. V and J are TRBV7-3 and TRBJ2-5; weak D call: TRBD1 (5 bases). The CDR3 totals 16 residues. Germline CDR1 and CDR2: SGHTA and FQGTGA. The V end was cut by 2 bases, the J end by 2 bases, with 15 bases between. CDR3 nucleotide sequence: TGTGCCAGCAGCTTAGGGGCGAAAGGTGCGCAAGAGACCCAGTACTTC. It encodes CASSLGAKGAQETQYF.

This clone was observed a single time. This rearrangement joins TRBV5-4 to TRBJ2-3, with D perhaps matching TRBD1 or TRBD2 (7 bases each). The CDR3 runs to 18 residues. Germline CDR1 is SGHNT and CDR2 is YYREEE (reference sequence). Trimming stripped 4 bases from V and 4 bases from J, with 25 bases between. Written as DNA, the CDR3 is TGTGCCAGCAGCCGCCTGTTGGGGGGAGGGGGCTTTGCAGATACGCAGTATTTT. Translation gives CASSRLLGGGGFADTQYF.

This chain connects TRBV7-8 to TRBJ2-5, with D maybe TRBD1 (5 bases). Germline CDR1 reads SGHVS; CDR2 reads FQNEAQ. This CDR3 is built from 13 residues. Trimming stripped 2 bases from V and 8 bases from J, with 12 bases between. The CDR3 DNA follows: TGTGCCAGCAGCTTAAAGGGAAGGGGAACCCAGTACTTC. The encoded protein is CASSLKGRGTQYF.

The chain uses TRBV5-6 and TRBJ2-3; weak D call: TRBD2 (5 bases). The V gene's germline CDR1 is SGHDT and CDR2 YYEEEE. This CDR3 spans 15 amino acids. Trimming shortened V by 4 bases and J by 1 base, and 13 bases separated the two germline ends. The CDR3 spells CASSGLARGTDTQYF. In DNA, the CDR3 is TGTGCCAGCAGCGGGCTGGCGAGGGGCACAGATACGCAGTATTTT. The complete variable domain, with remaining parts taken from reference TRBV5-6 and TRBJ2-3, reads DAGVTQSPTHLIKTRGQQVTLRCSPKSGHDTVSWYQQALGQGPQFIFQYYEEEERQRGNFPDRFSGHQFPNYSSELNVNALLLGDSALYLCASSGLARGTDTQYFGPGTRLTVL.

The rearrangement uses TRBV5-4 and TRBJ2-7; 7 nucleotides align to TRBD1. The CDR3 sequence is 14 residues long. CDR1 and CDR2 (germline): SGHNT, YYREEE (reference sequence). The V and J ends lost 4 bases and 3 bases, in that order; junction bases with no gene match: 7. The DNA for the CDR3 is TGTGCCAGCAGCCAAACAGGGGCGAGCTACGAGCAGTACTTC. Translating it yields CASSQTGASYEQYF. Filled out from reference TRBV5-4 and TRBJ2-7, the complete variable domain reads ETGVTQSPTHLIKTRGQQVTLRCSSQSGHNTVSWYQQALGQGPQFIFQYYREEENGRGNFPPRFSGLQFPNYSSELNVNALELDDSALYLCASSQTGASYEQYFGPGTRLTVT.